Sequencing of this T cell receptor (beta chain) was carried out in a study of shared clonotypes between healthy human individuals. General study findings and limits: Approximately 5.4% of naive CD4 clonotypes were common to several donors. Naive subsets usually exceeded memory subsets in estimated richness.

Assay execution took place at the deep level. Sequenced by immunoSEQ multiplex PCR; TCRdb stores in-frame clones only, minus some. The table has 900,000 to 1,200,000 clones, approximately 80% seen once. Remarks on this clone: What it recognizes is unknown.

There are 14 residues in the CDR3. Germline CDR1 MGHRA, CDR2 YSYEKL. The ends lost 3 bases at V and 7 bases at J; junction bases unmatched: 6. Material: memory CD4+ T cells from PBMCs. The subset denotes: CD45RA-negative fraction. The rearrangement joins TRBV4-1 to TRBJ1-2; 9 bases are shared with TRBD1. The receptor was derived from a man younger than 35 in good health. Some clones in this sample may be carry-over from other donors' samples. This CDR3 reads CASSQVPGQGGYTF. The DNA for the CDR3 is TGCGCCAGCAGCCAGGTCCCGGGACAGGGTGGCTACACCTTC.